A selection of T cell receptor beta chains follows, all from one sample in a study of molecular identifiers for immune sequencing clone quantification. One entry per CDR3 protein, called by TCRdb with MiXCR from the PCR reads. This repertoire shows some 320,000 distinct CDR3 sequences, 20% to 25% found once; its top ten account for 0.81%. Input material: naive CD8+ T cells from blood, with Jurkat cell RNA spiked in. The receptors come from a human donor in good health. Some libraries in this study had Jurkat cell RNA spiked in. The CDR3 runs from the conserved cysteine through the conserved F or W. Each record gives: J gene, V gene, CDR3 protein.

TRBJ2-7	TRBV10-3	CAISGEGQATYEQYF
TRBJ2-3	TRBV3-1	CAGSQLQENTDTQYF
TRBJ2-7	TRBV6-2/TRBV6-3	CASSSRTWRNEQYF
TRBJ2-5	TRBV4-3	CASSQDIAVQETQYF
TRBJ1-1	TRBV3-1	CASSLLSHGGAEAFF
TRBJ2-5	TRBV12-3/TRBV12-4	CASRGLAPQETQYF
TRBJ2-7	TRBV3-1	CASSQPLAGPLREQYF
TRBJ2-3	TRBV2	CASRGRGRTDTQYF
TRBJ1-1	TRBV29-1	CSVWTGRPEAFF
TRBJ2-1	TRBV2	CASSETALGSYNEQFF
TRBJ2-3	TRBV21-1	CASSALPRDPFTDTQYF
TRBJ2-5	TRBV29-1	CSVESPLATQETQYF
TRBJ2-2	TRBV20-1	CSANAGDTNTGELFF
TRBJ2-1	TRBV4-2	CASSQVGTGYNEQFF
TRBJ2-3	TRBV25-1	CASSESDSGGDTQYF
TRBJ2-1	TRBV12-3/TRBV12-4	CASSSWTSGGPSDEQFF
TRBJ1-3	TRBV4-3	CASSQDSGTTGNTIYF
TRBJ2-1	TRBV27	CASSLSWGTGVYEQFF
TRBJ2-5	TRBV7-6	CASSFLTGSQTQYF
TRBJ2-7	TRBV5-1	CASMFSTGTYEQHF
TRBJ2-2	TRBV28	CASSLRGSGTGELFF
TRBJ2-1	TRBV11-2	CASSLNRGESHTYYNEQLF
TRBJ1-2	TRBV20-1	CSARDVGGYGYTF
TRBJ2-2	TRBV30	CAWSPSSNTGELFF
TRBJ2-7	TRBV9	CASSARPGTGFYEQYF
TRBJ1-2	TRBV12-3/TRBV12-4	CASSLGGEDGYTF
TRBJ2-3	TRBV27	CASSLIPGQRNTDTQYF
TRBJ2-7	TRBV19	CASSIGTGPLYEQYF
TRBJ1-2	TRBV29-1	CSVVPSDHYGYTF
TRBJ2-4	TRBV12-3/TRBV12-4	CASSLVPGVTKNIQYF
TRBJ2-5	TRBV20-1	CSARDQRLALYQETQYF
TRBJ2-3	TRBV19	CASRFMASTDTQYF
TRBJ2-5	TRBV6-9	CASTGEQEISKETQYF
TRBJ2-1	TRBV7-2	CASSSIQGYVNEQFF
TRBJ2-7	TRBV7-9	CASSHARTVEQYF
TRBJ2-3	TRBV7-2	CASTPWRGHTDTQYF
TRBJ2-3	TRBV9	CASSVESDTQYF
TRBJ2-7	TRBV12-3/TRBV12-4	CASSLALGFEQYF
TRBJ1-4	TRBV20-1	CSAREGATNEKLFF
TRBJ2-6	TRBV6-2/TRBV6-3	CASRHGRTPGVNVLTF
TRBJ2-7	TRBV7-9	CASSSTTAYEQYF
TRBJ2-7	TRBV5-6	CASSSGPTNAYEQYF
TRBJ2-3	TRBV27	CASSLRGQGTGTQYF
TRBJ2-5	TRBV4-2	CASSPTQGLAQETQYF
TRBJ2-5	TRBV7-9	CASSPWARGTEETQYF
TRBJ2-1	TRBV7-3	CASSWRGEAYNEQFF
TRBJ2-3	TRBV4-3	CASSQDYTGATDTQYF
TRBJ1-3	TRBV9	CASSVAESSGNTIYF
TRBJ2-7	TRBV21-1	CASSPSPGTSGRMFEELYF
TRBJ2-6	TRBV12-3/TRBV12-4	CASRPVGPGANVLTF
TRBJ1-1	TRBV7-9	CASRPPGGTEAFF